This T cell receptor (beta chain) was sequenced during a study of blood T cells in healthy people across ages. Study-level information: When template switching was applied, about one barcoded beta molecule was captured per two T cells.

On this clonotype: Its antigen is unknown. A much larger clone lies a single base off, so this may be a read error.

Findings and caveats of the study: When one million T cells were used, diversity estimates were thought to be underestimates.

Healthy individuals of Caucasian origin from Russia, aged roughly 6 to 100, served as donors. Primers used in a second PCR of about 7 to 12 cycles were a sample-barcoded 5' primer and a J-beta primer mix. MiXCR, run by TCRdb on the 5' RACE reads, gives a single entry per CDR3 protein. The sample includes around 1.7 million distinct CDR3 sequences, about 28% seen only once; the top ten take 7.7%. The sample comprised blood. The clonotype comes from a woman aged 25 to 45 in good health.

DNA for the CDR3: TGTGCCAGCAGTTTAAACAGAAAAGAGACCCAGTACTTC. As protein: CASSLNRKETQYF. J is TRBJ2-4 and V is TRBV12-3 or TRBV12-4; D not resolved. The end of the DNA is better explained by TRBJ2-5, so the J call may be wrong. The CDR3 contains 13 residues.